One sample yielded the 31 T cell receptor beta chains listed below, sequenced in a study of control samples from healthy donors and cancer patients. The data were produced by immunoSEQ multiplex PCR, yet TCRdb's version contains in-frame clones alone and is incomplete. The table includes 90,000 or so clones, around 86% detected once. The sequenced sample consisted of blood. The receptors were sampled from a woman aged 45-65 years in good health.

This clone was seen more than once but under ten times. V and J are TRBV6-5 and TRBJ2-3; D is unclear. The V end was cut by 6 bases, the J end by 2 bases, with 9 bases between. The CDR3 is 13 residues long. CDR1 MNHEY and CDR2 SVGAGI come from the germline V gene. CDR3 nucleotides: TGTGCCAGCAGGGAGTCCTCCACAGATACGCAGTATTTT. Translated, it gives CASRESSTDTQYF.

CDR3 nucleotides: TGTGCCAGCAGTGGAACAGGGGGCGCGAGGACTGAAGCTTTCTTT. Translation: CASSGTGGARTEAFF. The chain has TRBV2 and TRBJ1-1; the match to TRBD1 covers 9 bases. This CDR3 has 15 residues. With V trimmed by 4 bases and J by 5 bases, 8 bases remained unmatched. Germline loops: CDR1 SNHLY, CDR2 FYNNEI.

The CDR3 bases are TGTGCCAGCAGCCCTCAACCGGGACTAGCGGCCGCTACCTACAATGAGCAGTTCTTC. It translates to CASSPQPGLAAATYNEQFF. The rearrangement links TRBV9 to TRBJ2-1, with 11 positions matching TRBD2. The CDR3 has 19 residues. Germline loops: CDR1 SGDLS, CDR2 YYNGEE. V gave up 4 bases and J gave up 2 bases; unmatched junction bases: 14.

CDR3 nucleotide sequence: TGTGCCAGCAGCAAAGGGGGCCCTAGTGGCTACACCTTC. It codes for CASSKGGPSGYTF. The chain combines TRBV14 with TRBJ1-2; TRBD1 matches 7 bases. The CDR3 loop spans 13 amino acids. Germline trimming cut 5 bases from V and 7 bases from J; bases unmatched to any gene: 7. Germline CDR1 SGHDN, CDR2 FVKESK.

CDR3 DNA sequence: TGTGCCAGCACGGACAGGGCTCCCCGACCCCAGCATTTT. Encoded protein: CASTDRAPRPQHF. The chain uses TRBV6-5 and TRBJ1-5, with 8 positions matching TRBD1. From germline, CDR1 is MNHEY and CDR2 SVGAGI. V shed 7 bases, J shed 10 bases, and the junction held 9 bases outside the gene matches. The CDR3 sequence is 13 residues long.

J is TRBJ1-2 and V is TRBV2; 11 positions match TRBD1. This CDR3 region has 15 residues. Per the germline V gene, CDR1 is SNHLY and CDR2 is FYNNEI. After removal of 11 bases from V and 1 base from J, the junction contained 9 bases not matched to a gene. CDR3 in amino acids: CAGAQDRGHNYGYTF. As DNA, the CDR3 is TGTGCCGGGGCCCAGGACAGGGGGCATAACTATGGCTACACCTTC.

DNA for the CDR3: TGTGCCAGCAGCCCCCGGGGGGGGTATGGCTACACCTTC. Its protein is CASSPRGGYGYTF. The genes are TRBV7-2 and TRBJ1-2; a possible D gene is TRBD1 (5 bases). The CDR3 runs to 13 residues. The germline V gene encodes CDR1 SGHTA and CDR2 FQGNSA. The ends were cut back, 5 bases at V and 5 bases at J, with 12 bases in the middle.

This clone was recorded once. This chain connects TRBV18 to TRBJ2-1; TRBD2 is a possible D gene (5 bases). Germline V CDR1 and CDR2: KGHSH, LQKENI. V shed 2 bases and J shed 9 bases, with 20 bases lying between them. CDR3 length: 16 residues. The CDR3 nucleotides are TGTGCCAGCTCACCATCCAGGACTGCCATAAGTGGTGAGCAGTTCTTC. Translation gives CASSPSRTAISGEQFF.

J is TRBJ1-2 and V is TRBV6-2 or TRBV6-3; no reliable D call. The germline gives CDR1 MNHEY, CDR2 SVGEGT. Trimming shortened V by 6 bases and J by 8 bases, and 19 bases separated the two germline ends. The CDR3 has 14 residues. CDR3 region: CASSPGRPEGGYTF. DNA of the CDR3: TGTGCCAGCAGCCCCGGACGGCCCGAAGGCGGCTACACCTTC.

With respect to this clone: Additional DNA sequences in this sample encode the identical CDR3. The V call is TRBV6-2 or TRBV6-3, the J call TRBJ2-1; D is possibly TRBD1 (6 bases). Trimming took off 6 bases at V and 3 bases at J, with 15 bases between the two ends. Germline V gene data show CDR1 as MNHEY and CDR2 as SVGEGT. The CDR3 runs 15 residues. The CDR3 DNA reads as TGTGCCAGCAGCCCCCAACGGACAGTCTACAATGAGCAGTTCTTC. It translates to CASSPQRTVYNEQFF.

The chain joins TRBV5-1 to TRBJ2-3; D might be TRBD2 (7 bases). The CDR3 covers 16 residues. Per the germline V gene, CDR1 is SGHRS and CDR2 is YFSETQ. V was cut by 1 base and J by 1 base, with 13 bases left in between. The DNA for the CDR3 is TGCGCCAGCAGCTTGAAGGCGGGGGCCGGCACAGATACGCAGTATTTT. Its translation: CASSLKAGAGTDTQYF. The complete variable domain, with remaining parts taken from reference TRBV5-1 and TRBJ2-3, reads KAGVTQTPRYLIKTRGQQVTLSCSPISGHRSVSWYQQTPGQGLQFLFEYFSETQRNKGNFPGRFSGRQFSNSRSEMNVSTLELGDSALYLCASSLKAGAGTDTQYFGPGTRLTVL.

The rearrangement links TRBV28 to TRBJ2-6, with D tentatively TRBD2 (5 bases). The germline V and J ends were trimmed by 4 bases and 0 bases, with 7 bases remaining between them. CDR3 length: 15 residues. The germline CDR1 and CDR2 sequences are MDHEN and SYDVKM. The CDR3: CASSSAGSGANVLTF. The DNA for the CDR3 is TGTGCCAGCAGTTCCGCGGGCTCTGGGGCCAACGTCCTGACTTTC. Drawing the rest from reference TRBV28 and TRBJ2-6, the complete variable domain is DVKVTQSSRYLVKRTGEKVFLECVQDMDHENMFWYRQDPGLGLRLIYFSYDVKMKEKGDIPEGYSVSREKKERFSLILESASTNQTSMYLCASSSAGSGANVLTFGAGSRLTVL.

This chain uses TRBV18 with TRBJ1-5, with 11 bases fitting TRBD1. This CDR3 has 16 residues. V shed 2 bases, J shed 4 bases, and the junction held 4 bases outside the gene matches. Germline values: CDR1 KGHSH, CDR2 LQKENI. DNA of the CDR3: TGTGCCAGCTCACCAGGGACAGGGGGTTTGAATCAGCCCCAGCATTTT. It encodes CASSPGTGGLNQPQHF.

This chain uses TRBV15 with TRBJ1-4; D is unresolved. With 0 bases removed from V and 5 bases from J, the gap between germline ends came to 10 bases. This CDR3 has 15 amino acids. The germline V gene has CDR1 LNHNV and CDR2 YYDKDF (reference sequence). The CDR3 DNA reads as TGTGCCACCAGCAGAGATAAGAAACCAAATGAAAAACTGTTTTTT. It specifies CATSRDKKPNEKLFF. Drawing the rest from reference TRBV15 and TRBJ1-4, the complete variable domain is DAMVIQNPRYQVTQFGKPVTLSCSQTLNHNVMYWYQQKSSQAPKLLFHYYDKDFNNEADTPDNFQSRRPNTSFCFLDIRSPGLGDTAMYLCATSRDKKPNEKLFFGSGTQLSVL.

The rearrangement joins TRBV5-4 to TRBJ2-7; maybe TRBD2 (6 bases). Germline V gene lookup returns CDR1 SGHNT and CDR2 YYREEE (reference sequence). V lost 4 bases, J lost 3 bases, and 8 bases lay in between. The CDR3 is 12 residues long. This CDR3 reads CASSAGLYEQYF. CDR3 nucleotides: TGTGCCAGCAGCGCGGGACTCTACGAGCAGTACTTC.

The CDR3 coding sequence is TGCGCCAGCAGCTTGTTGGGTTTGGGGGAGCTAGGCTCTGGAAACACCATATATTTT. Its protein product is CASSLLGLGELGSGNTIYF. The chain joins TRBV5-1 to TRBJ1-3, with D tentatively TRBD1 (5 bases). V lost 1 base, J lost 0 bases, and 20 bases lay in between. Germline assignment: CDR1 SGHRS and CDR2 YFSETQ. The CDR3 length is 19 residues.

The chain is built from TRBV7-8 and TRBJ2-4; 7 nucleotides agree with TRBD1. This CDR3 region has 14 residues. Looked up from germline, CDR1 is SGHVS and CDR2 is FQNEAQ. V lost 5 bases to trimming and J lost 5 bases; unmatched junction nucleotides: 6. The CDR3 sequence is CASSLTGTENIQYF. CDR3 DNA sequence: TGTGCCAGCAGCCTAACTGGGACAGAAAACATTCAGTACTTC.

The chain has TRBV6-5 and TRBJ1-6, with D possibly matching TRBD1 (5 bases). Germline V CDR1 and CDR2: MNHEY, SVGAGI. The CDR3 consists of 13 residues. The V end was cut by 3 bases, the J end by 8 bases, with 8 bases between. As DNA, the CDR3 is TGTGCCAGCAGTTATAAGGGGTATTCACCCCTCCACTTT. It codes for CASSYKGYSPLHF.

The chain joins TRBV19 to TRBJ2-1; D ambiguous. The CDR3 is 15 residues long. Trimming cost V 3 bases and J 8 bases, with 17 bases left between them. Germline V gene sequence: CDR1 LNHDA, CDR2 SQIVND (reference sequence). CDR3 amino acids: CASSIRLGMIDEQFF. Here the CDR3 DNA reads TGTGCCAGTAGTATTCGGCTAGGAATGATCGATGAGCAGTTCTTC.

The chain employs TRBV14 and TRBJ2-2; 9 bases agree with TRBD2. The CDR3 spans 19 residues. With V trimmed by 0 bases and J by 8 bases, 16 bases remained unmatched. CDR1 is SGHDN and CDR2 is FVKESK in the germline V gene. CDR3 residues: CASSQEAPGLATRSGELFF. The DNA for the CDR3 is TGTGCCAGCAGCCAAGAAGCGCCGGGACTAGCAACTCGCTCAGGGGAGCTGTTTTTT.

In this sample, this clone turned up once. This chain connects TRBV11-1 to TRBJ2-5; D unclear. In germline, CDR1 is SGHAT, CDR2 FQDESV (reference sequence). The V end was cut by 5 bases, the J end by 7 bases, with 14 bases between. The CDR3 consists of 13 residues. The CDR3 nucleotides read TGTGCCAGCAGCCTCGTCCCGCTGGGGACCCAGTACTTC. Its translation is CASSLVPLGTQYF.

J is TRBJ1-3 and V is TRBV7-8; D is unclear. V was pared by 1 base and J by 0 bases, with 16 bases between. CDR1 is SGHVS and CDR2 is FQNEAQ in the germline V gene. The CDR3 loop spans 18 amino acids. The CDR3 loop is CASSLGSSSHGSGNTIYF. For the CDR3, the DNA is TGTGCCAGCAGCTTAGGGTCCTCCTCCCACGGCTCTGGAAACACCATATATTTT.

The gene calls are TRBV3-1 (or the pseudogene TRBV3-2) and TRBJ2-7, with 14 nucleotides matching TRBD2. Germline V gene sequence: CDR1 LGHDT, CDR2 YNNKEL (reference sequence). V was pared by 2 bases and J by 5 bases, with 2 bases of the junction left unmatched. The CDR3 spans 15 residues. This CDR3 is CASSQSGLAGDEQYF. In DNA form, the CDR3 reads TGTGCCAGCAGCCAATCGGGACTAGCGGGGGACGAGCAGTACTTC.

The chain uses TRBV5-4 and TRBJ2-2; possible D gene TRBD2, 5 bases. The CDR3 contains 15 residues. Germline CDR1 reads SGHNT; CDR2 reads YYREEE (reference sequence). V lost 6 bases to trimming and J lost 1 base, with 13 bases between them. The CDR3 coding sequence is TGTGCCAGCACCGCGAGGGCAGGGAACACCGGGGAGCTGTTTTTT. Amino acid sequence: CASTARAGNTGELFF.

This chain uses TRBV6-2 or TRBV6-3 with TRBJ1-5; tentatively, D is TRBD1 (5 bases). The germline V gene has CDR1 MNHEY and CDR2 SVGEGT. Trimming left V 4 bases short and J 4 bases short, with 14 bases between. The CDR3 has 15 residues. The CDR3 sequence is CASSLRSRGNQPQHF. The CDR3 nucleotides are TGTGCCAGCAGTTTGCGAAGTCGGGGGAATCAGCCCCAGCATTTT.

CDR3 in amino acids: CASSRSGTGSLLETQYF. In nucleotides, the CDR3 is TGTGCCAGCAGCAGATCCGGGACAGGGAGTCTATTGGAGACCCAGTACTTC. This sequence joins TRBV5-6 and TRBJ2-5, with 9 bases fitting TRBD1. Germline V gives CDR1 SGHDT, CDR2 YYEEEE. CDR3 length equals 17 residues. Trimming at V came to 4 bases and at J to 5 bases, leaving 15 bases not matched to a gene.

This clone showed up just once. This rearrangement joins TRBV7-2 to TRBJ1-3; TRBD1 agrees at 7 bases. The ends lost 4 bases at V and 4 bases at J; junction bases unmatched: 16. Germline V CDR1 and CDR2: SGHTA, FQGNSA. The CDR3 loop spans 18 amino acids. The CDR3 loop reads CASSSQTGTSTMGNTIYF. The DNA of the CDR3 is TGTGCCAGCAGCTCTCAGACAGGGACTTCCACTATGGGAAACACCATATATTTT.

CDR3 sequence reads: CASSLRGDQAYEQYF. The DNA for the CDR3 is TGTGCCAGCAGCTTGCGGGGAGATCAGGCCTACGAGCAGTACTTC. The chain couples TRBV11-3 to TRBJ2-7; a weak D match, TRBD2 (6 bases). The CDR3 spans 15 residues. Trimming stripped 3 bases from V and 2 bases from J, with 14 bases between. Germline lookup yields CDR1 SGHNT and CDR2 YENEEA. Combining the CDR3 with reference TRBV11-3 and TRBJ2-7 gives the whole variable domain EAGVVQSPRYKIIEKKQPVAFWCNPISGHNTLYWYLQNLGQGPELLIRYENEEAVDDSQLPKDRFSAERLKGVDSTLKIQPAELGDSAVYLCASSLRGDQAYEQYFGPGTRLTVT.

V gene TRBV28 combines with J gene TRBJ1-5; 7 nucleotides match TRBD1. V was pared by 4 bases and J by 2 bases, with 5 bases of the junction left unmatched. Germline CDR1 and CDR2: MDHEN and SYDVKM. CDR3 length: 15 residues. The chain's CDR3 is CASSYRGGGNQPQHF. The CDR3 DNA reads as TGTGCCAGCAGTTACAGGGGTGGGGGCAATCAGCCCCAGCATTTT.

The gene calls are TRBV11-2 and TRBJ1-1, with no clear D. Trimming removed 6 bases at V and 7 bases at J, with 15 bases between. Germline V CDR1 and CDR2: SGHAT, FQNNGV. The CDR3 loop spans 13 amino acids. In DNA form, the CDR3 reads TGTGCCAGCAGTAAGACCCGGACGGTTGAAGCTTTCTTT. Its protein is CASSKTRTVEAFF. The entire variable domain, with the rest obtained from reference TRBV11-2 and TRBJ1-1, is as follows: EAGVAQSPRYKIIEKRQSVAFWCNPISGHATLYWYQQILGQGPKLLIQFQNNGVVDDSQLPKDRFSAERLKGVDSTLKIQPAKLEDSAVYLCASSKTRTVEAFFGQGTRLTVV.

This chain links TRBV7-9 with TRBJ2-5; D may be TRBD2 (5 bases). The V end lost 1 base, the J end lost 7 bases, and 16 bases lay between the germline ends. Germline-derived CDR1 and CDR2 are SEHNR and FQNEAQ (reference sequence). This CDR3 comprises 15 residues. In DNA, the CDR3 is TGTGCCAGCAGCTTAGAGCGGATCGGACGTGGGACCCAGTACTTC. It codes for CASSLERIGRGTQYF.